Only one count was recorded for the clone carrying this T cell receptor (beta chain). This sample is part of a study of OX40 agonist ivuxolimab in advanced cancers. The table came from immunoSEQ multiplex PCR; TCRdb's copy has only in-frame clones and leaves some out. The table lists tens of thousands of clones, about nine tenths of them singletons. This CDR3 contains 17 residues. V dropped 0 bases and J dropped 6; count of bases not matched to a gene: 12. Per the germline V gene, CDR1 is LNHNV and CDR2 is YYDKDF (reference sequence). The chain couples TRBV15 to TRBJ2-7; 9 bases line up with TRBD2. Sequenced here: CD4+ or CD8+ T cells sorted from blood, sampled in a trial of the OX40 agonist ivuxolimab. The TCR was taken from an adult with an advanced solid tumor such as melanoma, head and neck, liver or kidney cancer. CDR3 protein: CATSRDQAGGPICEQYV. The CDR3 DNA sequence: TGTGCCACCAGCAGAGATCAAGCGGGGGGCCCAATCTGCGAGCAGTACGTC.